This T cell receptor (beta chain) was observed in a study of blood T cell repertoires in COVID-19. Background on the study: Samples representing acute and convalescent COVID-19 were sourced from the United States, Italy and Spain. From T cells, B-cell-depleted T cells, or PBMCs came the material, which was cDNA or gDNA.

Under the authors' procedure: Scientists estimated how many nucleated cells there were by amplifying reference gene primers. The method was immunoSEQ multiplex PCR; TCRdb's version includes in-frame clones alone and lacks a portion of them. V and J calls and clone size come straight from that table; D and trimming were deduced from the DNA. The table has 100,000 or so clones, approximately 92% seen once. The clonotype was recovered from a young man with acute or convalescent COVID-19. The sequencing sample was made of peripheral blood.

CDR3 sequence (DNA): TGTGCCAGCTCACCTGGGCCATTGCGGCCCCAGCATTTT. Translated: CASSPGPLRPQHF. This chain joins TRBV18 and TRBJ1-5; D gene ambiguous. The CDR3 consists of 13 residues. Between the trimmed V and J ends, which lost 3 bases and 9 bases, there was a span of 12 bases. Germline V CDR1 and CDR2: KGHSH, LQKENI.